These 28 T cell receptor beta chains were all obtained from the same sample, sequenced in a study of shared clonotypes between healthy human individuals. Generated by immunoSEQ multiplex PCR, the TCRdb table keeps only in-frame clones and is missing some. Among 950,000 to 1,100,000 clones listed, approximately 70% were seen once. The sequenced sample was memory CD4+ T cells sorted from blood. Subset given: CD45RA-negative fraction. The receptors here all came from a man younger than 30 in good health.

The chain uses TRBV5-1 and TRBJ2-7, with TRBD2 matching 12 bases. This CDR3 is 16 amino acids long. V gave up 0 bases and J gave up 3 bases; unmatched junction bases: 4. CDR1 is SGHRS, CDR2 YFSETQ, per germline. For the CDR3, the DNA is TGCGCCAGCAGCTTGGGGACTAGCGGGATGAGCTACGAGCAGTACTTC. It codes for CASSLGTSGMSYEQYF.

This clone was counted only a few times. This sequence joins TRBV11-2 and TRBJ2-7; D is unresolved. V lost 4 bases and J lost 3, with 19 bases in between. This CDR3 is built from 16 residues. The germline gives CDR1 SGHAT, CDR2 FQNNGV. CDR3 residues: CASSSSSGVAGYEQYF. CDR3 DNA: TGTGCCAGCAGCTCGTCCTCAGGCGTGGCTGGCTACGAGCAGTACTTC.

The V and J genes are TRBV6-1 and TRBJ1-3; D is uncertain. There are 19 residues in the CDR3. The V end was cut by 0 bases, the J end by 0 bases, with 18 bases between. Per the germline V gene, CDR1 is MNHNS and CDR2 is SASEGT. DNA for the CDR3: TGTGCCAGCAGTGAAGCCGTTAGTATGGCGGCGAGCTCTGGAAACACCATATATTTT. Protein: CASSEAVSMAASSGNTIYF.

For this clone: Other DNA sequences of this sample code for an identical CDR3. The rearrangement joins TRBV10-3 to TRBJ2-5; D is possibly TRBD1 (5 bases). Trimming pared 0 bases from V and 5 bases from J, leaving 7 bases between. Per the germline V gene, CDR1 is ENHRY and CDR2 is SYGVKD. This CDR3 has 13 amino acids. CDR3 sequence reads: CAISESNRETQYF. CDR3 nucleotides: TGTGCCATCAGTGAGTCGAACAGGGAGACCCAGTACTTC.

This chain joins TRBV27 and TRBJ2-1, with D perhaps assigned TRBD1 or TRBD2 (6 bases each). The germline CDR1 and CDR2 sequences are MNHEY and SMNVEV (reference sequence). V was clipped by 5 bases and J by 4 bases, with 12 bases between them. The CDR3 is 14 residues long. CDR3 region: CASSRGDSYNEQFF. CDR3 nucleotides: TGTGCCAGCAGTAGGGGGGACTCATACAATGAGCAGTTCTTC.

This clone showed up just once. The chain couples TRBV6-4 to TRBJ2-3; maybe TRBD1 (7 bases). The CDR3 covers 14 residues. V shed 3 bases and J shed 3 bases, with 10 bases lying between them. Germline V gene sequence: CDR1 MRHNA, CDR2 SNTAGT. The CDR3 protein is CASSEAGGTDTQYF. CDR3 coding DNA: TGTGCCAGCAGTGAGGCAGGGGGGACAGATACGCAGTATTTT.

CDR3 loop: CASSLLGGNTEAFF. The CDR3 DNA sequence: TGTGCCAGCAGTTTGCTTGGGGGTAACACTGAAGCTTTCTTT. The chain recombines TRBV28 with TRBJ1-1, with a tentative D call TRBD1 (5 bases). CDR1 and CDR2 from the germline V gene are MDHEN and SYDVKM. V lost 3 bases and J 2 bases, leaving 10 bases between the germline ends. The CDR3 totals 14 residues.

The chain has TRBV6-1 and TRBJ1-2; D gene uncertain. Germline-derived CDR1 and CDR2 are MNHNS and SASEGT. V lost 6 bases to trimming and J lost 8 bases, with 19 bases between them. This CDR3 has 14 residues. The DNA of the CDR3 is TGTGCCAGCAGGCTCTGGGCAGGAGCCGGCGGCTACACCTTC. It translates to CASRLWAGAGGYTF.

V usage is TRBV4-3 and J usage is TRBJ2-6, with 7 positions matching TRBD1. With V trimmed by 3 bases and J by 3 bases, 8 bases remained unmatched. This CDR3 has 17 amino acids. Per the germline V gene, CDR1 is LGHNA and CDR2 is YSLEER. CDR3 residues: CASSQGTVPGGANVLTF. The CDR3 nucleotides read TGCGCCAGCAGCCAGGGGACAGTCCCCGGTGGGGCCAACGTCCTGACTTTC.

The chain carries TRBV4-3 and TRBJ2-1, with D unresolved. The CDR3 totals 16 residues. Germline V lookup: CDR1 LGHNA, CDR2 YSLEER. V dropped 0 bases and J dropped 0 bases, with 9 bases sitting between them. CDR3 protein: CASSQESEFSYNEQFF. CDR3 nucleotide sequence: TGCGCCAGCAGCCAAGAGAGCGAGTTCTCCTACAATGAGCAGTTCTTC.

The chain couples TRBV10-2 to TRBJ2-1; D might be TRBD2 (5 bases). This CDR3 region has 14 residues. Trimming left V 4 bases short and J 4 bases short, with 11 bases between. The germline gives CDR1 WSHSY, CDR2 SAAADI. The CDR3 DNA is TGCGCCAGCAGTGCCCGTGGACTGTACAATGAGCAGTTCTTC. This encodes CASSARGLYNEQFF.

V and J are TRBV25-1 and TRBJ1-2, with a tentative D call TRBD1 (5 bases). The germline V gene encodes CDR1 MGHDK and CDR2 SYGVNS. CDR3 size: 13 residues. V was clipped by 4 bases and J by 8 bases, with 14 bases between them. CDR3: CASSGRGAGGYTF. The CDR3 DNA reads TGTGCCAGCAGTGGACGAGGGGCGGGAGGCTACACCTTC.

The J gene is TRBJ2-2, the V gene TRBV9; TRBD1 matches 7 bases. This CDR3 comprises 16 residues. V dropped 4 bases and J dropped 5; count of bases not matched to a gene: 11. CDR1 is SGDLS and CDR2 is YYNGEE in the germline V gene. The CDR3 reads CASSPIRQGGTGELFF. The DNA for the CDR3 is TGTGCCAGCAGCCCCATCAGACAGGGCGGGACCGGGGAGCTGTTTTTT.

The V gene is TRBV11-2, the J gene TRBJ2-5, with D tentatively TRBD1 or TRBD2 (5 bases each). Germline CDR1 and CDR2: SGHAT and FQNNGV. V lost 3 bases and J lost 0, with 14 bases in between. The CDR3 covers 16 residues. CDR3 region: CASSFLVREYQETQYF. DNA for the CDR3: TGTGCCAGCAGCTTCCTAGTCAGGGAGTACCAAGAGACCCAGTACTTC.

This chain's CDR3 is CASSPFTAWDTQETQYF. CDR3 coding DNA: TGTGCCAGCAGCCCATTTACCGCCTGGGATACCCAAGAGACCCAGTACTTC. J is TRBJ2-5 and V is TRBV7-9; D is ambiguous. V dropped 5 bases and J dropped 1 base, with 20 bases sitting between them. CDR1 and CDR2 (germline): SEHNR, FQNEAQ (reference sequence). The CDR3 has 17 residues.

The chain combines TRBV5-1 with TRBJ1-2, with D possibly being TRBD1 (5 bases). CDR1 SGHRS and CDR2 YFSETQ come from the germline V gene. There are 14 residues in the CDR3. V dropped 0 bases and J dropped 3 bases, with 9 bases sitting between them. CDR3 loop: CASSLGRGDYGYTF. CDR3 bases: TGCGCCAGCAGCTTGGGGAGGGGCGACTATGGCTACACCTTC.

The gene calls are TRBV14 and TRBJ2-7, with TRBD2 as a possible D gene (7 bases). V was cut by 3 bases and J by 0 bases, with 15 bases left in between. The CDR3 has 16 residues. Germline V gene data show CDR1 as SGHDN and CDR2 as FVKESK. In nucleotides, the CDR3 is TGTGCCAGCAGCCAGCGGGCGGGGGCCATCTCCTACGAGCAGTACTTC. Residues: CASSQRAGAISYEQYF.

This chain links TRBV9 with TRBJ2-2; TRBD2 might be the D (5 bases). The CDR3 loop spans 17 amino acids. V lost 0 bases and J 8 bases, leaving 20 bases between the germline ends. In germline, CDR1 is SGDLS, CDR2 YYNGEE. The CDR3 sequence is CASSVGTGRAKPGELFF. CDR3 DNA: TGTGCCAGCAGCGTAGGCACGGGAAGGGCCAAACCGGGGGAGCTGTTTTTT.

The chain has TRBV7-9 and TRBJ1-5; tentative D call: TRBD1 (6 bases). This CDR3 has 17 amino acids. Germline lookup yields CDR1 SEHNR and CDR2 FQNEAQ (reference sequence). Trimming took off 1 base at V and 1 base at J, with 14 bases between the two ends. The CDR3 spells CASSLVRGGVSNQPQHF. CDR3 bases: TGTGCCAGCAGCTTAGTGCGTGGGGGCGTAAGCAATCAGCCCCAGCATTTT. Drawing the rest from reference TRBV7-9 and TRBJ1-5, the complete variable domain is DTGVSQNPRHKITKRGQNVTFRCDPISEHNRLYWYRQTLGQGPEFLTYFQNEAQLEKSRLLSDRFSAERPKGSFSTLEIQRTEQGDSAMYLCASSLVRGGVSNQPQHFGDGTRLSIL.

This clone came up a few times. CDR3 DNA sequence: TGTGCCAGCAGCTCGTACGGACAGGAGATAAATGAAAAACTGTTTTTT. Protein product: CASSSYGQEINEKLFF. This sequence joins TRBV11-1 and TRBJ1-4; 7 bases align to TRBD1. The J segment lost 5 bases and the V segment lost 4 bases, leaving 10 bases of the junction unmatched. Per germline, CDR1 SGHAT and CDR2 FQDESV (reference sequence). CDR3 size: 16 residues.

This clone has a handful of counts. This chain uses TRBV6-1 with TRBJ2-5; 12 bases are shared with TRBD2. The germline gives CDR1 MNHNS, CDR2 SASEGT. The CDR3 sequence is 15 residues long. The ends lost 6 bases at V and 0 bases at J; junction bases unmatched: 2. The CDR3 DNA follows: TGTGCCAGCAGCAGGACTAGCGGGAACCAAGAGACCCAGTACTTC. Its protein is CASSRTSGNQETQYF.

Comment on this clone: The same CDR3 is also encoded by other DNA sequences in this sample. The rearrangement uses TRBV30 and TRBJ2-7; 8 bases are a match to TRBD1. J gave up 6 bases and V 3 bases, and 1 base lay outside the gene matches. CDR1 and CDR2 from the germline V gene are GTSNPN and SVGIG (reference sequence). CDR3 length: 11 amino acids. CDR3 DNA sequence: TGTGCCTGGAGGGACAGGGCCGAGCAGTACTTC. It translates to CAWRDRAEQYF.

The chain combines TRBV7-9 with TRBJ2-7, with 7 bases matching TRBD1. The V gene end was trimmed by 2 bases and the J gene end by 7 bases; junction bases not matched to a gene: 8. Germline V gene sequence: CDR1 SEHNR, CDR2 FQNEAQ (reference sequence). The CDR3 is made up of 14 amino acids. The CDR3 nucleotides are TGTGCCAGCAGCTTAAGAGGGGGCGCGGAGGAGCAGTACTTC. Its translation: CASSLRGGAEEQYF.

The chain joins TRBV29-1 to TRBJ2-5; weak D call: TRBD2 (5 bases). The CDR3 runs 13 residues. CDR1 SQVTM and CDR2 ANQGSEA come from the germline V gene. Trimming stripped 6 bases from V and 0 bases from J, with 11 bases between. The CDR3: CSVSSGNQETQYF. The CDR3 nucleotides read TGCAGCGTCAGTTCCGGGAACCAAGAGACCCAGTACTTC.

The CDR3 loop is CASSLGDPLDGYTF. In nucleotides, the CDR3 is TGCGCCAGCAGCTTGGGAGACCCGCTCGATGGCTACACCTTC. The chain joins TRBV5-1 to TRBJ1-2; the D is unclear. CDR3 length: 14 residues. The germline V gene has CDR1 SGHRS and CDR2 YFSETQ. V dropped 0 bases and J dropped 6 bases, with 12 bases sitting between them.

This clone was recorded many times. The chain has TRBV4-2 and TRBJ2-3; possible D gene TRBD1, 6 bases. The germline V gene encodes CDR1 LGHNA and CDR2 YNFKEQ. V lost 1 base, J lost 4 bases, and 12 bases lay in between. The CDR3 spans 15 residues. CDR3: CASSQGVQGPDTQYF. The CDR3 DNA is TGTGCCAGCAGCCAAGGGGTACAGGGCCCAGATACGCAGTATTTT.

The chain recombines TRBV7-6 with TRBJ1-1; maybe TRBD1 (5 bases). Germline V gene sequence: CDR1 SGHVS, CDR2 FNYEAQ. V was pared by 0 bases and J by 1 base, with 9 bases between. The CDR3 spans 15 residues. CDR3 in DNA: TGTGCCAGCAGCTTAGCGGCCAGGGCGAACACTGAAGCTTTCTTT. Translated, it gives CASSLAARANTEAFF. The entire variable domain, with the rest obtained from reference TRBV7-6 and TRBJ1-1, is as follows: GAGVSQSPRYKVTKRGQDVALRCDPISGHVSLYWYRQALGQGPEFLTYFNYEAQQDKSGLPNDRFSAERPEGSISTLTIQRTEQRDSAMYRCASSLAARANTEAFFGQGTRLTVV.

The rearrangement links TRBV19 to TRBJ2-2; D unresolved. CDR3 length: 15 amino acids. V was clipped by 4 bases and J by 3 bases, with 12 bases between them. Germline V lookup: CDR1 LNHDA, CDR2 SQIVND (reference sequence). CDR3 coding DNA: TGTGCCAGTAGTAGATCGGAGTTCGACACCGGGGAGCTGTTTTTT. It is translated as CASSRSEFDTGELFF.